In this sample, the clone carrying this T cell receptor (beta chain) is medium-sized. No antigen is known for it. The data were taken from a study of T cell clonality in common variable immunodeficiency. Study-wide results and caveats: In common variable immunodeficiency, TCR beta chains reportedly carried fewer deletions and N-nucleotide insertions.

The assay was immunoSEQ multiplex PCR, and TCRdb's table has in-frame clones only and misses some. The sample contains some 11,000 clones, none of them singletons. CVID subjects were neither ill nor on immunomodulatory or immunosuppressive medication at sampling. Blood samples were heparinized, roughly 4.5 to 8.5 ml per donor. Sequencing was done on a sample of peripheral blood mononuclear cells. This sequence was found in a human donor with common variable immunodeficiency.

CDR3 bases read: TGTGCCAGCAGCTTAACGGGGCCCTACAATGAG. This gives the protein CASSLTGPYNE. In full, the CDR3 reads CASSLTGPYNEQFF. The chain joins TRBV7-3 to TRBJ2-1; D is possibly TRBD1 (5 bases). The DNA ends 3 residues before the CDR3 does, and the rest of the CDR3 is filled in from the germline J gene. Germline lookup yields CDR1 SGHTA and CDR2 FQGTGA. The V end lost 0 bases, the J end lost 2 bases, and 5 bases lay between the germline ends. The CDR3 runs to 14 residues. Looking up the rest from reference TRBV7-3 and TRBJ2-1 gives the full variable domain: GAGVSQTPSNKVTEKGKYVELRCDPISGHTALYWYRQSLGQGPEFLIYFQGTGAADDSGLPNDRFFAVRPEGSVSTLKIQRTERGDSAVYLCASSLTGPYNEQFFGPGTRLTVL.